These 30 T cell receptor beta chains came from one sample sequenced in a study of OX40 agonist ivuxolimab in advanced cancers. Receptor libraries were prepared by the immunoSEQ multiplex PCR assay. Entries here come from immuneACCESS through TCRdb and include only in-frame sequences with V and J called. Some clones fail to appear in such tables; in the studies checked, an unresolved V gene covers under half of the shortfall, and the cause of the remainder is unknown. A total of some 85,000 clones appear in this sample, about 88% of them only once. The top ten hold roughly 0.7% of the sample. Sample: CD4+ or CD8+ T cells sorted from blood, taken in a trial of the OX40 agonist ivuxolimab. Every receptor here comes from an adult with an advanced solid tumor such as melanoma, head and neck, liver or kidney cancer.

The V gene is TRBV10-3, the J gene TRBJ1-6, with TRBD1 identical over 8 bases. The germline V gene has CDR1 ENHRY and CDR2 SYGVKD. CDR3 length: 14 residues. The trim removed 4 bases at V and 10 bases at J, leaving 6 bases unmatched. In nucleotides, the CDR3 is TGTGCCATCAGTGTGACAGGGGTTGAATCACCCCTCCACTTT. Encoded protein: CAISVTGVESPLHF.

This clone was seen only a few times. The chain combines TRBV6-1 with TRBJ2-1; 13 bases match TRBD2. Germline V gene sequence: CDR1 MNHNS, CDR2 SASEGT. The CDR3 covers 13 residues. With 3 bases clipped from V and 14 bases from J, the junction kept 4 bases outside the gene matches. CDR3 DNA: TGTGCCAGCAGTGAGGGGACTAGCGGGATCAAGTTCTTC. Its protein product is CASSEGTSGIKFF.

The rearrangement uses TRBV5-1 and TRBJ1-1, with 7 positions matching TRBD1. CDR1 is SGHRS and CDR2 is YFSETQ in the germline V gene. There are 15 residues in the CDR3. V was clipped by 3 bases and J by 1 base; unmatched bases: 6. CDR3 in DNA: TGCGCCAGCAGCTCAACAGGGGTCCGGAACACTGAAGCTTTCTTT. Translated, it gives CASSSTGVRNTEAFF.

The V gene is TRBV2, the J gene TRBJ2-1; 8 bases line up with TRBD1. CDR3 size: 16 residues. Germline V gene data show CDR1 as SNHLY and CDR2 as FYNNEI. Germline trimming cut 4 bases from V and 1 base from J; bases unmatched to any gene: 6. This CDR3 is CASSGLRDRSYNEQFF. The CDR3, as DNA: TGTGCCAGCAGTGGCCTCCGGGACAGGTCCTACAATGAGCAGTTCTTC.

The J gene is TRBJ1-1, the V gene TRBV19; 7 nucleotides line up with TRBD1. The CDR3 loop spans 20 amino acids. With 6 bases clipped from V and 2 bases from J, the junction kept 24 bases outside the gene matches. Germline assignment: CDR1 LNHDA and CDR2 SQIVND (reference sequence). The CDR3 here is CASRFVVSPPGQKINTEAFF. CDR3 nucleotides: TGTGCCAGTAGGTTCGTCGTCTCTCCCCCGGGACAGAAAATAAACACTGAAGCTTTCTTT.

The chain employs TRBV19 and TRBJ2-3; TRBD2 matches 11 bases. This CDR3 contains 16 residues. V shed 0 bases and J 6 bases; nucleotides not matched to a gene: 5. Germline V gene sequence: CDR1 LNHDA, CDR2 SQIVND (reference sequence). This chain's CDR3 is CASSIDASGGTDTQYF. CDR3 DNA: TGTGCCAGTAGTATAGATGCTAGCGGGGGGACGGATACGCAGTATTTT.

This chain joins TRBV5-1 and TRBJ2-3; D perhaps matches TRBD2 (5 bases). CDR3 size: 15 residues. The germline CDR1 and CDR2 sequences are SGHRS and YFSETQ. V lost 0 bases and J 2 bases, leaving 10 bases between the germline ends. CDR3 DNA sequence: TGCGCCAGCAGCTTGGACGGGGTTTCCACAGATACGCAGTATTTT. Protein: CASSLDGVSTDTQYF.

V gene TRBV7-9 combines with J gene TRBJ2-1; TRBD2 matches 13 bases. Germline-derived CDR1 and CDR2 are SEHNR and FQNEAQ (reference sequence). V shed 5 bases and J 0 bases; nucleotides not matched to a gene: 4. This CDR3 has 17 residues. The CDR3 nucleotides are TGTGCCAGCAGCCCCGGGACTAGCGGGATCTCCTACAATGAGCAGTTCTTC. This encodes CASSPGTSGISYNEQFF.

The chain joins TRBV6-5 to TRBJ1-4; 11 bases agree with TRBD1. V lost 4 bases to trimming and J lost 7 bases; unmatched junction nucleotides: 5. The CDR3 extends over 15 amino acids. In germline, CDR1 is MNHEY, CDR2 SVGAGI. This CDR3 is CASSSPGQGVEKLFF. The DNA for the CDR3 is TGTGCCAGCAGTTCGCCGGGACAGGGGGTTGAAAAACTGTTTTTT.

The V and J genes are TRBV27 and TRBJ2-1; 7 bases line up with TRBD2. The trim removed 6 bases at V and 4 bases at J, leaving 3 bases unmatched. The germline V gene encodes CDR1 MNHEY and CDR2 SMNVEV (reference sequence). The CDR3 has 13 amino acids. CDR3 protein: CASRLANYNEQFF. DNA for the CDR3: TGTGCCAGCAGACTAGCGAATTACAATGAGCAGTTCTTC.

This chain joins TRBV28 and TRBJ1-5, with 7 bases identical to TRBD1. The CDR3 sequence is 15 residues long. From germline, CDR1 is MDHEN and CDR2 SYDVKM. Unmatched junction bases numbered 4, after V lost 5 bases and J lost 0 bases. CDR3 protein: CASSGGQVSNQPQHF. The CDR3 DNA is TGTGCCAGCAGTGGAGGACAGGTTAGCAATCAGCCCCAGCATTTT.

This chain joins TRBV2 and TRBJ1-5; TRBD1 agrees at 7 bases. Germline CDR1 SNHLY, CDR2 FYNNEI. Germline trimming cut 4 bases from V and 3 bases from J; bases unmatched to any gene: 6. The CDR3 totals 15 residues. CDR3 coding DNA: TGTGCCAGCAGTGTAGAGACAGGGAACAATCAGCCCCAGCATTTT. It codes for CASSVETGNNQPQHF.

A single count supports this clone. V gene TRBV7-6 combines with J gene TRBJ2-7, with D perhaps given as TRBD1 or TRBD2 (6 bases each). The CDR3 runs to 15 residues. V was pared by 0 bases and J by 4 bases, with 13 bases between. The V gene's germline CDR1 is SGHVS and CDR2 FNYEAQ. This CDR3 reads CASSLATGALYEQYF. Written as DNA, the CDR3 is TGTGCCAGCAGCTTAGCGACGGGGGCCCTATACGAGCAGTACTTC. The full variable domain, with the rest looked up from reference TRBV7-6 and TRBJ2-7, is GAGVSQSPRYKVTKRGQDVALRCDPISGHVSLYWYRQALGQGPEFLTYFNYEAQQDKSGLPNDRFSAERPEGSISTLTIQRTEQRDSAMYRCASSLATGALYEQYFGPGTRLTVT.

This clone came up once. The chain uses TRBV6-5 and TRBJ2-3; TRBD1 or TRBD2 may be the D gene (6 bases each). The V and J ends lost 2 bases and 5 bases respectively, with 17 bases between them. The germline gives CDR1 MNHEY, CDR2 SVGAGI. This CDR3 has 16 residues. The DNA for the CDR3 is TGTGCCAGCAGTTACGCAGGGACTCAAGGGGGAGATACGCAGTATTTT. It yields the protein CASSYAGTQGGDTQYF.

The chain recombines TRBV9 with TRBJ2-7; D is possibly TRBD1 (6 bases). The V gene lost 4 bases and the J gene lost 3 bases, with 11 bases spanning the gap. The CDR3 is 13 amino acids. Looked up from germline, CDR1 is SGDLS and CDR2 is YYNGEE. The CDR3 nucleotides read TGTGCCAGCAGCCCCAGGGGAGACTACGAGCAGTACTTC. Its protein is CASSPRGDYEQYF.

The rearrangement uses TRBV6-6 and TRBJ1-6; D is unresolved. Germline V gene data show CDR1 as MNHNY and CDR2 as SVGAGI (reference sequence). This CDR3 has 15 residues. The V gene lost 2 bases and the J gene lost 8 bases, with 13 bases spanning the gap. Written as DNA, the CDR3 is TGTGCCAGCAGTTACGGCGGCAGGATGTATTCACCCCTCCACTTT. This gives the protein CASSYGGRMYSPLHF.

The chain is built from TRBV6-5 and TRBJ1-1, with D possibly matching TRBD1 (6 bases). Germline V lookup: CDR1 MNHEY, CDR2 SVGAGI. The V gene lost 6 bases and the J gene lost 5 bases, with 10 bases spanning the gap. This CDR3 is 12 amino acids long. CDR3 region: CASSRTGTEAFF. The CDR3 DNA reads as TGTGCCAGCAGCCGCACAGGGACTGAAGCTTTCTTT.

This clone appeared once. The chain is built from TRBV6-5 and TRBJ2-7; 9 bases fit TRBD2. V shed 2 bases and J 1 base; nucleotides not matched to a gene: 3. Germline V gives CDR1 MNHEY, CDR2 SVGAGI. CDR3 size: 15 residues. The CDR3: CASSYVAGESYEQYF. CDR3 in DNA: TGTGCCAGCAGTTACGTAGCGGGGGAATCCTACGAGCAGTACTTC.

V usage is TRBV18 and J usage is TRBJ1-2; tentatively, D is TRBD1 (6 bases). Per germline, CDR1 KGHSH and CDR2 LQKENI. The CDR3 totals 13 residues. The ends were cut back, 2 bases at V and 6 bases at J, with 10 bases in the middle. Here the CDR3 reads CASSPSGVDGYTF. CDR3 DNA: TGTGCCAGCTCACCATCAGGGGTCGATGGCTACACCTTC.

The chain joins TRBV5-1 to TRBJ2-5, with a possible D match to TRBD1 (5 bases). V gave up 2 bases and J gave up 1 base, with 9 bases separating them. Germline values: CDR1 SGHRS, CDR2 YFSETQ. The CDR3 totals 14 residues. This chain's CDR3 is CASSLGHTQETQYF. CDR3 sequence (DNA): TGCGCCAGCAGCTTAGGACATACCCAAGAGACCCAGTACTTC.

The chain has TRBV5-6 and TRBJ1-2; D may be TRBD1 (5 bases). CDR1 and CDR2 from the germline V gene are SGHDT and YYEEEE. The CDR3 totals 14 residues. V lost 3 bases to trimming and J lost 5 bases, with 14 bases between them. The CDR3: CASSYGTGPYGYTF. The DNA for the CDR3 is TGTGCCAGCAGCTATGGGACGGGACCATATGGCTACACCTTC. Complete variable domain (other parts from reference TRBV5-6 and TRBJ1-2): DAGVTQSPTHLIKTRGQQVTLRCSPKSGHDTVSWYQQALGQGPQFIFQYYEEEERQRGNFPDRFSGHQFPNYSSELNVNALLLGDSALYLCASSYGTGPYGYTFGSGTRLTVV.

On this clone itself: One junction end does not reproduce the germline sequence, and a read error may be involved. The V and J genes are TRBV20-1 and TRBJ2-1; 8 nucleotides match TRBD1. Germline assignment: CDR1 DFQATT and CDR2 SNEGSKA (reference sequence). The CDR3 totals 11 residues. The CDR3 sequence: CSATIGGQAIF. The CDR3, as DNA: TGCAGTGCGACGATAGGGGGACAGGCTATCTTC.

The chain has TRBV29-1 and TRBJ2-1; D perhaps matches TRBD2 (7 bases). From germline, CDR1 is SQVTM and CDR2 ANQGSEA. V lost 7 bases and J 3 bases, leaving 25 bases between the germline ends. The CDR3 totals 17 residues. CDR3 amino acids: CSGEGGGISGYYNEQFF. CDR3 DNA sequence: TGCAGCGGGGAAGGGGGGGGGATCTCCGGGTACTACAATGAGCAGTTCTTC.

This clone was found once. J is TRBJ1-2 and V is TRBV6-5; 7 bases are a match to TRBD1. J lost 3 bases, V lost 0 bases, and 7 bases had no gene match. Germline CDR1 MNHEY, CDR2 SVGAGI. The CDR3 extends over 16 amino acids. The CDR3 region has the DNA TGTGCCAGCAGTTACTCTTTGGACAGGCTAGACTATGGCTACACCTTC. Protein sequence: CASSYSLDRLDYGYTF.

The chain uses TRBV30 and TRBJ2-3; 9 bases are a match to TRBD2. The CDR3 extends over 16 amino acids. The germline gives CDR1 GTSNPN, CDR2 SVGIG (reference sequence). V lost 3 bases and J lost 0; bases outside the gene matches: 7. This CDR3 is CAWSSGLATSTDTQYF. The CDR3 coding sequence is TGTGCCTGGAGCTCTGGACTAGCGACCAGCACAGATACGCAGTATTTT.

The chain combines TRBV6-5 with TRBJ1-5, with 7 bases aligning to TRBD1. This CDR3 comprises 15 residues. The V gene end was trimmed by 6 bases and the J gene end by 0 bases; junction bases not matched to a gene: 5. Germline-derived CDR1 and CDR2 are MNHEY and SVGAGI. This chain's CDR3 is CASRRTGPSNQPQHF. The CDR3, as DNA: TGTGCCAGCAGGAGGACAGGCCCTAGCAATCAGCCCCAGCATTTT.

This clone was counted a few times. This chain links TRBV28 with TRBJ1-5, with a possible D match to TRBD1 (5 bases). The CDR3 sequence is 13 residues long. CDR1 is MDHEN and CDR2 is SYDVKM in the germline V gene. Trimming stripped 8 bases from V and 3 bases from J, with 11 bases between. The CDR3 DNA sequence: TGTGCCAGCGGGCGGGGCGTCAATCAGCCCCAGCATTTT. This sequence encodes CASGRGVNQPQHF.

The chain combines TRBV7-2 with TRBJ1-1, with D tentatively TRBD1 (5 bases). Germline lookup yields CDR1 SGHTA and CDR2 FQGNSA. Between the trimmed V and J ends, which lost 2 bases and 1 base, there was a span of 8 bases. The CDR3 has 14 amino acids. The DNA for the CDR3 is TGTGCCAGCAGCTTATGGGGGGGGAACACTGAAGCTTTCTTT. Amino acids: CASSLWGGNTEAFF. The full variable domain, in which reference TRBV7-2 and TRBJ1-1 provide the parts outside the CDR3, is GAGVSQSPSNKVTEKGKDVELRCDPISGHTALYWYRQSLGQGLEFLIYFQGNSAPDKSGLPSDRFSAERTGGSVSTLTIQRTQQEDSAVYLCASSLWGGNTEAFFGQGTRLTVV.

A word on this clone: This CDR3 is also generated by other DNA sequences in the sample. The chain couples TRBV4-1 to TRBJ1-2; D remains ambiguous. V was clipped by 1 base and J by 8 bases, with 11 bases between them. The germline gives CDR1 MGHRA, CDR2 YSYEKL. The CDR3 length is 13 residues. The CDR3 loop reads CASSQGPAWGYTF. The CDR3 DNA follows: TGCGCCAGCAGCCAAGGTCCCGCCTGGGGCTACACCTTC.

V is TRBV15 and J is TRBJ1-1; D remains unclear. Germline CDR1 reads LNHNV; CDR2 reads YYDKDF (reference sequence). With 8 bases removed from V and 2 bases from J, the gap between germline ends came to 12 bases. The CDR3 has 13 residues. CDR3 DNA: TGTGCCACCGGAATGGCCCTCAACACTGAAGCTTTCTTT. Residues: CATGMALNTEAFF.